Following are 12 T cell receptor beta chains from one sample sequenced in a study of cytomegalovirus exposure and HLA in healthy donors. Primers for the PCR totalled 60 Vbeta and 13 Jbeta. The method was immunoSEQ multiplex PCR; TCRdb's version includes in-frame clones alone and lacks a portion of them. The sample comprises about 110,000 clones, 60% to 85% of which are singletons, and roughly 2.9% rests with the top ten. The material sequenced was PBMCs. The receptors here all came from a woman aged 55-70 years in good health and CMV-seropositive.

The genes are TRBV5-4 and TRBJ2-5; 7 bases align to TRBD1. The CDR3 has 15 amino acids. The J segment lost 1 base and the V segment lost 4 bases, leaving 7 bases of the junction unmatched. The germline CDR1 and CDR2 sequences are SGHNT and YYREEE (reference sequence). The CDR3 here is CASSLNRDSQETQYF. CDR3 nucleotides: TGTGCCAGCAGCCTGAACCGGGACAGCCAAGAGACCCAGTACTTC.

This chain connects TRBV5-6 to TRBJ2-1; possibly TRBD1 for D (5 bases). This CDR3 has 15 residues. Deletions cut 2 bases from V and 7 bases from J, with 16 bases between. The germline V gene encodes CDR1 SGHDT and CDR2 YYEEEE. Here the CDR3 reads CASSFFRAPGNEQFF. CDR3 DNA sequence: TGTGCCAGCAGCTTCTTTCGCGCTCCAGGGAATGAGCAGTTCTTC.

The chain has TRBV11-2 and TRBJ2-7; D gene unclear. This CDR3 contains 13 residues. CDR1 and CDR2 (germline): SGHAT, FQNNGV. V was trimmed by 3 bases and J by 2 bases, leaving 8 bases between them. CDR3 nucleotide sequence: TGTGCCAGCAGCTTCGACACAGCCTACGAGCAGTACTTC. Translating it yields CASSFDTAYEQYF. The variable domain in full, with the rest retrieved from reference TRBV11-2 and TRBJ2-7, is EAGVAQSPRYKIIEKRQSVAFWCNPISGHATLYWYQQILGQGPKLLIQFQNNGVVDDSQLPKDRFSAERLKGVDSTLKIQPAKLEDSAVYLCASSFDTAYEQYFGPGTRLTVT.

The chain joins TRBV27 to TRBJ1-1; tentative D call: TRBD1 (5 bases). This CDR3 has 12 residues. The V gene lost 3 bases and the J gene lost 9 bases, with 11 bases spanning the gap. Germline CDR1 is MNHEY and CDR2 is SMNVEV (reference sequence). As DNA, the CDR3 is TGTGCCAGCAGTTTTGGGGACTCACAAGCTTTCTTT. Its translation: CASSFGDSQAFF.

The chain links TRBV2 to TRBJ1-5; D gene uncertain. V dropped 6 bases and J dropped 6 bases, with 18 bases sitting between them. CDR1 and CDR2 from the germline V gene are SNHLY and FYNNEI. There are 15 residues in the CDR3. The CDR3 nucleotides read TGTGCCAGCAGGGCCGGGCAGGTCGGGGTTCAGCCCCAGCATTTT. It yields the protein CASRAGQVGVQPQHF.

This clone was observed once. The chain employs TRBV11-2 and TRBJ2-3; 8 bases map to TRBD2. The junction had 10 bases not matched to a gene; V was cut back by 5 bases and J by 6 bases. Germline V gene data show CDR1 as SGHAT and CDR2 as FQNNGV. This CDR3 is 15 amino acids long. The CDR3 loop is CASSPGGSGTDTQYF. DNA for the CDR3: TGTGCCAGCAGCCCCGGGGGTAGCGGGACGGATACGCAGTATTTT.

The rearrangement links TRBV6-1 to TRBJ1-2, with TRBD1 identical over 7 bases. Germline V gene data show CDR1 as MNHNS and CDR2 as SASEGT. This CDR3 has 14 amino acids. The J segment lost 4 bases and the V segment lost 4 bases, leaving 6 bases of the junction unmatched. The CDR3 loop reads CASSARTGPYGYTF. CDR3 DNA sequence: TGTGCCAGCAGTGCTCGGACAGGACCCTATGGCTACACCTTC.

This chain connects TRBV7-9 to TRBJ1-1; the match to TRBD1 covers 7 bases. V dropped 2 bases and J dropped 6; count of bases not matched to a gene: 9. The CDR3 covers 15 residues. The V gene's germline CDR1 is SEHNR and CDR2 FQNEAQ (reference sequence). CDR3 residues: CASSLQGGGSAEAFF. The CDR3 DNA sequence: TGTGCCAGCAGCTTACAGGGGGGCGGTTCGGCTGAAGCTTTCTTT.

The chain links TRBV4-1 to TRBJ2-7, with TRBD2 matching over 10 bases. Germline V gene sequence: CDR1 MGHRA, CDR2 YSYEKL. The V and J ends lost 0 bases and 7 bases, in that order; junction bases with no gene match: 6. The CDR3 extends over 15 amino acids. CDR3 sequence (DNA): TGCGCCAGCAGCCAAGATAGGACTAGCGGCCTGGAGCAGTACTTC. Protein product: CASSQDRTSGLEQYF.

The chain uses TRBV6-5 and TRBJ2-7; 7 nucleotides agree with TRBD2. V shed 2 bases, J shed 7 bases, and the junction held 14 bases outside the gene matches. Germline V CDR1 and CDR2: MNHEY, SVGAGI. The CDR3 runs 16 residues. The CDR3 DNA follows: TGTGCCAGCAGTTACCAACGGGAGGCTGCCCACGGGGAGCAGTACTTC. Translating it yields CASSYQREAAHGEQYF.

V usage is TRBV19 and J usage is TRBJ2-4; 9 bases match TRBD1. The CDR3 consists of 13 residues. Looked up from germline, CDR1 is LNHDA and CDR2 is SQIVND (reference sequence). V shed 3 bases and J 8 bases; nucleotides not matched to a gene: 2. The CDR3 DNA sequence: TGTGCCAGTAGTATTGGGACAGGGTACATTCAGTACTTC. This translates into CASSIGTGYIQYF. The variable domain in full, completed from reference TRBV19 and TRBJ2-4, reads DGGITQSPKYLFRKEGQNVTLSCEQNLNHDAMYWYRQDPGQGLRLIYYSQIVNDFQKGDIAEGYSVSREKKESFPLTVTSAQKNPTAFYLCASSIGTGYIQYFGAGTRLSVL.

The chain has TRBV7-2 and TRBJ2-5, with a tentative D call TRBD2 (5 bases). CDR1 and CDR2 (germline): SGHTA, FQGNSA. V lost 0 bases to trimming and J lost 5 bases, with 13 bases between them. The CDR3 spans 15 residues. CDR3 sequence (DNA): TGTGCCAGCAGCTTAGCGCTTGGCGGAGGCGAGACCCAGTACTTC. This encodes CASSLALGGGETQYF.